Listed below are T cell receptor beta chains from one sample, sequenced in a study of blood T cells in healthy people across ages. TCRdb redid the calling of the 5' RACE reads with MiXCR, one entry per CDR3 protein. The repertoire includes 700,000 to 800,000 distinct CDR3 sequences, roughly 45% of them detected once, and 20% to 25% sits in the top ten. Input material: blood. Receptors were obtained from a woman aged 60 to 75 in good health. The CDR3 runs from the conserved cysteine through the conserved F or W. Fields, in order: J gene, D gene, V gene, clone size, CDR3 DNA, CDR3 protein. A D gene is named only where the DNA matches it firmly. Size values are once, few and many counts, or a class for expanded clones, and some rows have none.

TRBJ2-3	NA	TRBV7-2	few	TGTGCCAGCAGCCGCCAGGCTGGAAGCACAGATACGCAGTATTTT	CASSRQAGSTDTQYF
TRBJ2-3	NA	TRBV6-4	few	TGTGCCAGCAGTGAAGGCGTGGGAGAAGCAGATACGCAGTATTTT	CASSEGVGEADTQYF
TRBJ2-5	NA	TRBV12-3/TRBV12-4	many	TGTGCCAGCAGTCCTTCCGGGACGGGTGTGGAGCAGTACTTC	CASSPSGTGVEQYF
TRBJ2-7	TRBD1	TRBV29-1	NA	TGCAGCGTCCAGCAGACAGGGAGCGAGCAGTACTTC	CSVQQTGSEQYF
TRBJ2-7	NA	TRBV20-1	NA	TGCAGTGCTAGAAGTGGCAGGGCAAAGACCTACGAGCAGTACTTC	CSARSGRAKTYEQYF
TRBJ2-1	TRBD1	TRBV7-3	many	TGTGCCAGCAGGACCTTGGGACAGAGCTCCTACAATGAGCAGTTCTTC	CASRTLGQSSYNEQFF
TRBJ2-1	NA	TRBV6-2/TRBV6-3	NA	TGTGCCAGCAGTGACACGCGACACAATGAGCAGTTCTTC	CASSDTRHNEQFF
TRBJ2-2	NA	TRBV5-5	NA	TGTGCCAGCAGCGCTCGCTATACGAACACCGGGGAGCTGTTTTTT	CASSARYTNTGELFF
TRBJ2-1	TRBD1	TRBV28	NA	TGTGCCAGCAGCCTAACCCCCGGGACAGCTAATCACAATGAGCAGTTCTTC	CASSLTPGTANHNEQFF
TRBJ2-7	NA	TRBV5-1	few	TGCGCCAGCAGCAGACCTGACAGACTATACGAGCAGTACTTC	CASSRPDRLYEQYF
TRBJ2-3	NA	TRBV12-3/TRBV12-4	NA	TGTGCCAGCAGGTCAATCTTGCGGTTTCGGACTGGGGCCCCCCCCACAGATACGCAGTATTTT	CASRSILRFRTGAPPTDTQYF
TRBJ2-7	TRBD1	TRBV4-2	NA	TGTGCCAGCAGCCCAAGGACAGGGGGGTCCTACGAGCAGTACTTC	CASSPRTGGSYEQYF
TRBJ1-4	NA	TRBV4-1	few	TGCGCCAGCAGCCAAGATGGGCAGGCCGATGAAAAACTGTTTTTT	CASSQDGQADEKLFF
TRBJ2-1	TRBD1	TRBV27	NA	TGTGCCAGCAGTTTCGAGGGGACAGGGTCCAATGAGCAGTTCTTC	CASSFEGTGSNEQFF
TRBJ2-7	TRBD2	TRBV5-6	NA	TGTGCCAGCAGAACCGGGACTAGCGGGATTTACGAGCAGTACTTC	CASRTGTSGIYEQYF
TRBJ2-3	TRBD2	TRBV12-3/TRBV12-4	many	TGTGCCAGCACCTCACTAGCGGGGACCACAGATACGCAGTATTTT	CASTSLAGTTDTQYF
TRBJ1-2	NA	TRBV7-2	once	TGTGCCAGCAGCTTACCGTACAACAGGGATGGCTACACCTTC	CASSLPYNRDGYTF
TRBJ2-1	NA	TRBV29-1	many	TGCAGCGTTGAATGGTATTCCTCCTACAATGAGCAGTTCTTC	CSVEWYSSYNEQFF
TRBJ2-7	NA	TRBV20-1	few	TGCAGTGCTAGAGGCACCTCCTACGAGCAGTACTTC	CSARGTSYEQYF
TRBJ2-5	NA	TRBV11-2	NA	TGTGCCAGCAGCTTCCAAGTCGGTCAGACCCAGTACTTC	CASSFQVGQTQYF
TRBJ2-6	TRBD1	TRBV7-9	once	TGTGCCAGCAGCTCCTGGGACAGCAGCTCTGGGGCCAACGTCCTGACTTTC	CASSSWDSSSGANVLTF
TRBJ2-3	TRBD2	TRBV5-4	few	TGTGCCAGCAGCTTGCCTGGACTAGGAGCAGATACGCAGTATTTT	CASSLPGLGADTQYF
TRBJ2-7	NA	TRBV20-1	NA	TGCAGTGCTAGAGTACAGGGAAACTTCCACGAGCAGTACTTC	CSARVQGNFHEQYF
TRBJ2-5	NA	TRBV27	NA	TGTGCCAGCAGTTTAGATCCCCTCCAAGAGACCCAGTACTTC	CASSLDPLQETQYF
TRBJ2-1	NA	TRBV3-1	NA	TGTGCCAGCAGCACCGCTAGGACGGGCCCCTACAATGAGCAGTTCTTC	CASSTARTGPYNEQFF
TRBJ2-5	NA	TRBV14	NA	TGTGCCAGCAGCCTGAAGGAGGGTCGAGAGCAGTACTTC	CASSLKEGREQYF